This T cell receptor beta chain was documented in a study of T-cell memory formation after mild COVID-19. The CDR3 contains 16 residues. The V and J ends lost 3 bases and 4 bases respectively, with 13 bases between them. The germline CDR1 and CDR2 sequences are MNHEY and SMNVEV (reference sequence). TCRdb fed the 5' RACE reads into MiXCR, producing one record per CDR3 protein. Of roughly 110,000 distinct CDR3 sequences listed, 9.5% to 15% are singletons. This clonotype is judged medium-sized (0.01 to 0.1%). The chain recombines TRBV27 with TRBJ1-6; D is unclear. The sequencing sample was made of PBMCs or a T cell subset sorted from them (not recorded which). This TCR was sampled from an adult woman who had mild COVID-19 (a few samples of this study predate the infection). Cell type and time point are not known. CDR3 residues: CASSFWETLYNSPLHF. As DNA, the CDR3 is TGTGCCAGCAGTTTTTGGGAGACCTTATATAATTCACCCCTCCACTTT.